The present T cell receptor beta chain was sequenced within a study of human T cells and chemical hapten exposure (dated by TCRdb to the early 2020s). A note on the overall study: For sensitization, 2% DPC in acetone was applied to an approximately 2 cm by approximately 2 cm area of upper inner arm skin. Throughout the roughly 23-week study period, patients were also given weekly therapeutic DPC doses on the scalp. Patch testing was done on the upper back using Finn chambers containing 0.01% DPC, and results were scored after 6 days according to International Contact Dermatitis Research Group standards. Most of the patients in the cohort were female, and the cohort covered alopecia areata with under or over 50% scalp involvement, alopecia totalis and alopecia universalis. Libraries were pooled for sequencing, and per-sample TCR yields varied mainly because of small differences in library volumes within the pool. In alopecia patients, the study followed how the peripheral blood TCR repertoire changed in vivo over primary and secondary sensitization to diphenylcyclopropenone (DPC), a hapten. Blood samples were taken from patients before sensitization (week 0) and at 2, 6 and about 24 weeks after DPC sensitization. For TCR sequencing, blood came from 25 to 35 alopecia patients at anywhere from one to four time points (pre-sensitization, 2, 6 and 24 weeks). Study-level results and caveats: Patch test score was positively correlated with the number of PT1 expanded TCRs, with significance at thresholds 8, 16 and 32 but not at 4. After repeated subsampling, the strength of the expansion versus patch-test correlation and the threshold at which it became significant changed. DPC sensitization did not change the number of TCRs with a frequency above 1 in 1000, and there was no evidence of changes in global repertoire structure. Because all patients had alopecia, a presumed autoimmune disease, the immune response of the patients might differ from that of healthy individuals. Significantly more large CDR3 similarity clusters were formed by expanded TCRs than by pre-sensitization or healthy control sets, consistent with antigen-driven responses.

In light of the paper, this sample's time point label describes: patch test 2, 6 weeks after DPC sensitization. Read against the paper, the sample's treatment or condition label means: therapeutic diphenylcyclopropenone sensitization with weekly scalp DPC. Blood at each patch-test visit was drawn before the patch test was applied. To be eligible, patients had to be aged 18 to 70, diagnosed with alopecia and judged suitable for DPC therapy, while pregnant patients were excluded. Unfractionated whole blood was collected in Tempus Blood RNA tubes, and total RNA was extracted from that blood. Including cysteine and phenylalanine, the CDR3 has 14 amino acids. Only CDR3 DNA remains: 42 bases, in frame from the first base. CDR1 and CDR2 are read off the germline V gene (reference sequence) as DFQATT and SNEGSKA. V loses 0 bases of germline sequence and J loses 5 bases, and the interval between the two ends is 13 bases.

Library construction relied on RACE. Sequenced on a NextSeq 500. During library preparation, unique molecular identifiers were attached to individual cDNA molecules so that TCRs could be counted quantitatively and reproducibly. Each blood RNA sample was used to sequence both TCR alpha and TCR beta chains. On the study's bioinformatics: Samples had a median of approximately 96,000 TCRs, with a range from roughly 20,000 to 700,000. The Decombinator software suite was used to annotate V, J and CDR3 in the TCR reads. Every sample was subsampled to the same number of TCRs (28,000) for the PS versus PT1 abundance plots. TCRs were defined as expanded if absent before sensitization and observed at least eight times at the 2-week time point. Starting from the raw public reads, TCRdb applied fastp trimming at Q25, assembled clones with MiXCR and retained in-frame beta chains. Every entry covers one CDR3 protein and lists the most common genes and DNA from its rows. TCRdb's processing, not the authors' own work, is the source of the V and J calls. The table for this sample lists under 75,000 distinct CDR3 sequences; about 8.5% of them were counted only once. About 3.5% of the sample goes to the ten largest clones.

As concerns this clonotype: Its antigen is still unknown. Qualities for individual bases were not recorded, and no much larger clone is one base off.

Sample: whole blood, taken in connection with sensitization to the hapten diphenylcyclopropenone (DPC). The receptor was isolated from a woman between 50 and 59 years old with alopecia areata. Some clones in this sample may be carry-over from other donors' samples. Recombination linked TRBV20-1 to TRBJ1-1; the D gene is possibly TRBD1, with 5 bases matching. The DNA reads TGCAGTGCTAGAGATCCAGGGTTCACTACTGAAGCTTTCTTT. The encoded protein is CSARDPGFTTEAFF.